The clone carrying this TCR beta chain was seen only a few times. TCRdb redid the calling of the RT-PCR reads with MiXCR, one entry per CDR3 protein. The sample has 190,000 or so distinct CDR3 sequences, about 37% seen once. The CDR3 consists of 16 residues. Germline loops: CDR1 GTSNPN, CDR2 SVGIG (reference sequence). V lost 4 bases and J 1 base, leaving 17 bases between the germline ends. The source of the sample is a study of patients and donors after allogeneic stem cell transplantation. The clonotype comes from a human donor who was either an allogeneic HSCT recipient or a stem cell or donor lymphocyte infusion donor (not recorded which). It is not recorded whose cells these are; they may come from a transplant donor. The chain joins TRBV30 to TRBJ1-3; TRBD1 is a possible D gene (5 bases). The sample was blood, either unsorted or a sorted T cell fraction (not recorded which). CDR3 residues: CAWIRQGVASGNTIYF. The DNA of the CDR3 is TGTGCCTGGATTCGGCAGGGCGTAGCTTCTGGAAACACCATATATTTT.